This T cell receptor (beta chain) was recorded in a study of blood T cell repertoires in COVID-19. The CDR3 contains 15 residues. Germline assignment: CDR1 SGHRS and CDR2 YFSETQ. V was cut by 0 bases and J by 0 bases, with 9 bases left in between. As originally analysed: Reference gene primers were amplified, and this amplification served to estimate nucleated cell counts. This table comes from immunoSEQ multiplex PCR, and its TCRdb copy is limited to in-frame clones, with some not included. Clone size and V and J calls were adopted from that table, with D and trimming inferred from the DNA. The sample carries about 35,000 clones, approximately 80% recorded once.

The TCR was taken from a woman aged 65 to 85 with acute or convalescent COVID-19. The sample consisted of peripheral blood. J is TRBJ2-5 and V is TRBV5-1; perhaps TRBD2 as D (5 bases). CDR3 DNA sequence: TGCGCCAGCAGCTTGGGGTTGAGGGACCAAGAGACCCAGTACTTC. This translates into CASSLGLRDQETQYF. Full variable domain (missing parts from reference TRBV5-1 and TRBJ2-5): KAGVTQTPRYLIKTRGQQVTLSCSPISGHRSVSWYQQTPGQGLQFLFEYFSETQRNKGNFPGRFSGRQFSNSRSEMNVSTLELGDSALYLCASSLGLRDQETQYFGPGTRLLVL.